Included here is one T cell receptor (beta chain) sequence, with context. Its antigen is currently not known. It has no much larger one-base neighbor in the sample; base qualities were not kept. The library relied on the immunoSEQ multiplex PCR assay. DNA from the cultured, isolated CD4+ T cells was subjected to TCR beta CDR3 sequencing. The study's own analysis went as follows. Non-productive TCR sequences were discarded, and reads were trimmed to the CDR3 region, with only CDR3s of 7 or more amino acids retained. Antigen-specific clonotypes were identified with the MANAFEST web app by comparing expansion in peptide wells against reference cultures. Positive clones required FDR<0.05 expansion versus reference and all other wells, odds ratio above 5, and frequency above 0.1% in two replicate wells. Cross-reactive clonotypes were defined as significantly expanded in SARS-CoV-2 spike wells and in at least one common cold coronavirus spike condition. CDR3 similarity was assessed by Levenshtein distance using the stringdist R package, and unrooted trees were constructed with ape in R 3.6.1. In its TCRdb copy, this immuneACCESS table keeps in-frame sequences only and misses some clones. Where compared with another copy, unresolved V genes explain less than half of these, and the others have no known cause. The DNA was the basis for D and trimming; V, J and clone size are from that table. Recorded for this sample are 20,000 to 25,000 clones; about 73% of them occurred a single time. The leading ten clones occupy roughly 12% of the sample.

This sample was included in a study of vaccination effects on CD4 cells after COVID-19 (dated by TCRdb to 2022 to 2024). For the study in its entirety: Two doses of either the BNT162b2 or the mRNA-1273 mRNA SARS-CoV-2 vaccine were administered to participants. SARS-CoV-2 spike-specific CD4+ TCR repertoires from before and after mRNA vaccination were compared in COVID-19 convalescent patients and in infection-naive vaccine recipients. Altogether, around 9 COVID-19 convalescent patients and 4 SARS-CoV-2-naive healthy vaccine recipients made up the full study. Cultures from other donors in the study were sequenced with the Oncomine TCR Beta short-read assay on an Illumina iSeq 100. Overall study outcomes, separate from this receptor: Both infection-induced and vaccine-induced clones contracted markedly at late post-vaccination timepoints, which is consistent with waning T cell responses. The study was limited by a small number of convalescent patients, and early post-infection timepoints were lacking. Among healthy vaccine recipients, nearly all vaccine-induced clones were SARS-CoV-2 mono-reactive, and just 1 of 255 was cross-reactive with common cold coronaviruses.

In the ViraFEST assay, PBMC were stimulated with viral peptide pools, and TCR sequencing was then used to find antigen-specific CD4+ T cell clonotypes based on their expansion. After 10 to 11 days of culture, CD4+ T cells were isolated with the EasySep CD4+ T cell isolation kit. The absence of prior SARS-CoV-2 infection in healthy vaccine recipients was confirmed by negative nucleocapsid antibodies before and after vaccination. A few million PBMC per well were cultured with about 10 ug/ml peptides in IMDM containing 5% human AB serum, approximately 10 IU/ml IL-2 and gentamicin. On days 3 and 7, half of the culture medium was replaced with fresh IL-2-containing medium. Each peptide stimulation condition was cultured in triplicate wells unless otherwise noted. Using Ficoll-Paque Plus gradient centrifugation, PBMC were separated from whole blood and then either used fresh or cryopreserved at -140C. Overlapping peptide pools spanned the spike proteins of SARS-CoV-2 and the common cold coronaviruses HCoV-NL63, HCoV-OC43 and HCoV-229E. The QIAamp micro DNA kit was used to extract genomic DNA from the cultured CD4+ T cells.

From the germline V gene (reference sequence), CDR1 is LGHDT and CDR2 is YNNKEL. Relative to germline, V is missing 3 bases and J is missing 9 bases, with 8 bases of the junction outside any gene match. The CDR3 runs 15 amino acids, cysteine and phenylalanine included. Here the CDR3 DNA is all that survives: 45 bases in frame from base 1. The sequencing used CD4+ T cells from PBMCs cultured with HCoV-229E spike peptides, collected before COVID-19 vaccination. Taken with the paper, the label for cell subset or site translates to: HCoV-229E spike overlapping peptide pool stimulation. The receptor was derived from a human donor who received a COVID-19 vaccine. The rearrangement joined TRBV3-1 (or the pseudogene TRBV3-2) to TRBJ1-6; the junction holds 7 bases that match TRBD1. At the DNA level, the sequence is TGTGCCAGCAGCCAGGTTACAGGGGTGGGTTCACCCCTCCACTTT. This gives the protein CASSQVTGVGSPLHF.